This T cell receptor beta chain appears in the sequencing data of a study of CD8+ T cells in alopecia areata. About the study: Each of the treated patients was given oral tofacitinib, 5 to 10 mg twice daily, for moderate-to-severe alopecia areata. Treatment ran 6 to 18 months, with 6 months of follow-up afterward.

From alopecia areata patients, lesional scalp punch biopsies and peripheral blood were collected. PBMCs served as the source from which CD4+ and CD8+ T cells were sorted. Investigators isolated RNA and reverse transcribed it into cDNA to act as the sequencing template. Repertoires were generated with immunoSEQ multiplex PCR, while TCRdb's copy carries only in-frame clones and drops some. The sample lists roughly 140,000 clones; 51% were seen once. Looked up from germline, CDR1 is SNHLY and CDR2 is FYNNEI. Trimming took 2 bases from V and 3 from J, leaving 0 bases between them. This CDR3 has 11 amino acids.

The J gene is TRBJ2-3, the V gene TRBV2; no reliable D call. The receptor comes from a human donor with alopecia areata. Sequencing used CD4+ T cells sorted from blood, obtained at week 0. The CDR3 sequence is CASSETDTQYF. Here the CDR3 DNA reads TGTGCCAGCAGTGAAACAGATACGCAGTATTTT.